This paragraph covers one T cell receptor (beta chain) sequence. The target antigen is unknown. Documented treatment: 15 Gy SBRT to primary tumor, nephrectomy 4 weeks later. The data belong to a study of radiation and T cells in renal cell carcinoma. The method was immunoSEQ multiplex PCR; TCRdb's version includes in-frame clones alone and lacks a portion of them. Of around 9,000 clones listed, 63% are singletons. CDR3 length equals 13 residues. The germline V gene encodes CDR1 ENHRY and CDR2 SYGVKD. Trimming removed 11 bases from V and 3 bases from J, with 16 bases in between. Regarding the study as a whole: From baseline, blood top tumor clonotypes peaked at 2 weeks post-radiation.

The genes are TRBV10-3 and TRBJ1-2; tentative D call: TRBD1 (5 bases). The sequence was collected from a woman aged 45-65 years with renal cell carcinoma. This specimen consisted of tumor tissue, obtained from a patient whose treatment included radiotherapy and nephrectomy. CDR3 coding DNA: TGTGCCTCACAGGTGCGCTCCGACTATGGCTACACCTTC. It is translated as CASQVRSDYGYTF.